These 19 T cell receptor beta chains were sequenced from one sample in a study of blood T cell repertoires in COVID-19. Libraries were prepared by immunoSEQ multiplex PCR; TCRdb keeps only in-frame clonotypes and omits some of them. The data contain 65,000 to 75,000 clones, approximately 84% of them singletons. Sequencing used peripheral blood. These receptor sequences come from a woman in her sixties with acute or convalescent COVID-19.

V is TRBV5-1 and J is TRBJ1-3; the D is unclear. Germline V lookup: CDR1 SGHRS, CDR2 YFSETQ. There are 12 residues in the CDR3. The V end lost 2 bases, the J end lost 4 bases, and 4 bases lay between the germline ends. As DNA, the CDR3 is TGCGCCAGCAGCTTACAAGGAAACACCATATATTTT. It encodes CASSLQGNTIYF.

V gene TRBV29-1 combines with J gene TRBJ2-1, with TRBD1 matching 8 bases. Germline CDR1 reads SQVTM; CDR2 reads ANQGSEA. The CDR3 extends over 13 amino acids. V trimming: 7 bases; J trimming: 0 bases; junction bases outside the gene matches: 2. CDR3 sequence reads: CSAQGDSYNEQFF. The CDR3 coding sequence is TGCAGCGCACAGGGGGACTCCTACAATGAGCAGTTCTTC.

The J gene is TRBJ1-2, the V gene TRBV19; 8 positions match TRBD1. In germline, CDR1 is LNHDA, CDR2 SQIVND (reference sequence). The CDR3 totals 18 residues. V was pared by 5 bases and J by 2 bases, with 16 bases of the junction left unmatched. Written as DNA, the CDR3 is TGTGCCAGTAGTGCCGGGACAGGTTTAACTAGTTTGAACTATGGCTACACCTTC. The encoded protein is CASSAGTGLTSLNYGYTF.

V is TRBV5-1 and J is TRBJ1-3; D gene unclear. Germline CDR1 SGHRS, CDR2 YFSETQ. The germline V and J ends were trimmed by 2 bases and 3 bases, with 12 bases remaining between them. The length of the CDR3 is 15 residues. Here the CDR3 DNA reads TGCGCCAGCAGCTTAGGAGAGGGTTATGGAAACACCATATATTTT. Translating gives CASSLGEGYGNTIYF.

The chain recombines TRBV10-2 with TRBJ2-4; 8 bases are a match to TRBD2. The CDR3 has 18 amino acids. The ends lost 2 bases at V and 4 bases at J; junction bases unmatched: 13. The germline V gene encodes CDR1 WSHSY and CDR2 SAAADI. CDR3 amino acids: CASSERLGAGDGKNIQYF. CDR3 nucleotides: TGCGCCAGCAGTGAGCGGCTTGGAGCGGGGGACGGAAAAAACATTCAGTACTTC.

This clone was found once. The V call is TRBV30, the J call TRBJ2-1; a possible D gene is TRBD2 (6 bases). This CDR3 has 12 amino acids. Germline V gene sequence: CDR1 GTSNPN, CDR2 SVGIG (reference sequence). V gave up 4 bases and J gave up 7 bases, with 11 bases separating them. CDR3 amino acids: CAWKGGGNEQFF. CDR3 bases: TGTGCCTGGAAGGGAGGTGGGAATGAGCAGTTCTTC.

The genes are TRBV3-1 (or the pseudogene TRBV3-2) and TRBJ2-7; 7 positions match TRBD2. V was clipped by 4 bases and J by 5 bases; unmatched bases: 2. Germline V CDR1 and CDR2: LGHDT, YNNKEL (reference sequence). This CDR3 is built from 12 residues. The CDR3 DNA follows: TGTGCCAGCAGCCGGGGGGGGAACGAGCAGTACTTC. It yields the protein CASSRGGNEQYF.

The chain couples TRBV10-2 to TRBJ1-1, with 8 bases aligning to TRBD1. The CDR3 length is 16 residues. The V gene's germline CDR1 is WSHSY and CDR2 SAAADI. V shed 3 bases and J 6 bases; nucleotides not matched to a gene: 12. CDR3 residues: CASSDLDQGAEPEAFF. DNA of the CDR3: TGCGCCAGCAGTGACCTCGATCAGGGGGCGGAACCTGAAGCTTTCTTT.

This chain joins TRBV18 and TRBJ1-4, with D tentatively TRBD1 (5 bases). CDR3 length: 12 amino acids. Per the germline V gene, CDR1 is KGHSH and CDR2 is LQKENI. With 3 bases removed from V and 8 bases from J, the gap between germline ends came to 7 bases. CDR3: CASSPGGEKLFF. The DNA of the CDR3 is TGTGCCAGCTCACCGGGGGGAGAAAAACTGTTTTTT.

This clone came up once. V gene TRBV29-1 combines with J gene TRBJ2-7; 9 bases match TRBD1. Germline V lookup: CDR1 SQVTM, CDR2 ANQGSEA. The V and J ends lost 6 bases and 2 bases, in that order; junction bases with no gene match: 8. The CDR3 has 14 amino acids. The CDR3 DNA reads TGCAGCGTCGTCTTCCGGGACAGGGCCTACGAGCAGTACTTC. This gives the protein CSVVFRDRAYEQYF.

By share, this clone counts as medium-sized. This chain connects TRBV3-1 (or the pseudogene TRBV3-2) to TRBJ1-4; TRBD1 agrees at 7 bases. The CDR3 length is 14 residues. The trim removed 2 bases at V and 10 bases at J, leaving 7 bases unmatched. Germline V gives CDR1 LGHDT, CDR2 YNNKEL (reference sequence). The chain's CDR3 is CASSQRDSNGKLFF. In nucleotides, the CDR3 is TGTGCCAGCAGCCAAAGGGACAGTAACGGAAAACTGTTTTTT.

The sample holds a few counts of this clone. The chain employs TRBV3-1 (or the pseudogene TRBV3-2) and TRBJ1-5; D not resolved. Trimming stripped 4 bases from V and 4 bases from J, with 8 bases between. CDR1 is LGHDT and CDR2 is YNNKEL in the germline V gene (reference sequence). The CDR3 consists of 13 residues. The CDR3: CASSLQINQPQHF. As DNA, the CDR3 is TGTGCCAGCAGCCTGCAGATAAATCAGCCCCAGCATTTT.

The DNA for the CDR3 is TGTGCCAGCAGTGAAATAGCTTGGAGCACCGGGGAGCTGTTTTTT. The encoded protein is CASSEIAWSTGELFF. V and J are TRBV6-1 and TRBJ2-2; no definite D call. The CDR3 sequence is 15 residues long. Germline assignment: CDR1 MNHNS and CDR2 SASEGT. V shed 2 bases and J shed 4 bases, with 11 bases lying between them.

The genes are TRBV11-3 and TRBJ2-1; 9 positions agree with TRBD2. The V gene's germline CDR1 is SGHNT and CDR2 YENEEA. V lost 4 bases and J lost 7; bases outside the gene matches: 5. The CDR3 consists of 14 residues. The CDR3 spells CASSSGGGENEQFF. CDR3 DNA: TGTGCCAGCAGCTCTGGCGGGGGGGAAAATGAGCAGTTCTTC.

The chain joins TRBV6-1 to TRBJ2-3; 9 bases line up with TRBD2. The CDR3 has 14 residues. Germline V gene lookup returns CDR1 MNHNS and CDR2 SASEGT. J gave up 5 bases and V 3 bases, and 3 bases lay outside the gene matches. The CDR3 DNA reads as TGTGCCAGCAGTGATAGCGGGGGAGGAGATACGCAGTATTTT. It translates to CASSDSGGGDTQYF.

This clone was found once. The chain recombines TRBV3-1 (or the pseudogene TRBV3-2) with TRBJ2-3; 7 nucleotides agree with TRBD2. J was trimmed by 9 bases and V by 3 bases; bases with no gene match: 12. Germline V CDR1 and CDR2: LGHDT, YNNKEL (reference sequence). The CDR3 runs 15 residues. CDR3 residues: CASSHASFSGLTQYF. The CDR3 nucleotides are TGTGCCAGCAGCCATGCTTCCTTTAGCGGGTTAACGCAGTATTTT.

The V gene is TRBV19, the J gene TRBJ1-4; 9 bases are a match to TRBD1. Germline V CDR1 and CDR2: LNHDA, SQIVND (reference sequence). The CDR3 covers 16 residues. Trimming at V came to 5 bases and at J to 7 bases, leaving 11 bases not matched to a gene. The CDR3 spells CASSFLLQGAREKLFF. Here the CDR3 DNA reads TGTGCCAGTAGTTTCTTACTACAGGGGGCGCGTGAAAAACTGTTTTTT. Based on the CDR3 plus reference TRBV19 and TRBJ1-4, the full variable domain is DGGITQSPKYLFRKEGQNVTLSCEQNLNHDAMYWYRQDPGQGLRLIYYSQIVNDFQKGDIAEGYSVSREKKESFPLTVTSAQKNPTAFYLCASSFLLQGAREKLFFGSGTQLSVL.

CDR3 coding DNA: TGTGCCACCAGTGATTTATACGGGGGGGCCTATGAGCAGTTCTTC. It is translated as CATSDLYGGAYEQFF. The V call is TRBV24-1, the J call TRBJ2-1, with 8 bases that match TRBD2. The CDR3 consists of 15 residues. CDR1 and CDR2 (germline): KGHDR, SFDVKD. V lost 1 base and J lost 8; bases outside the gene matches: 6.

This clone was counted once. The chain is built from TRBV5-1 and TRBJ2-1, with 12 positions matching TRBD2. CDR3 length equals 15 residues. The V segment lost 5 bases and the J segment 8 bases; nucleotides outside the gene matches: 8. Germline CDR1 is SGHRS and CDR2 is YFSETQ. CDR3 in amino acids: CASSQGLAGRDEQFF. The CDR3 nucleotides are TGCGCCAGCAGTCAGGGACTAGCGGGTAGGGATGAGCAGTTCTTC.